Reported below is one TCR beta chain. What it recognizes is unknown. From the 5' RACE reads, TCRdb called clonotypes with MiXCR, one entry per CDR3 protein. The sample lists approximately 450,000 distinct CDR3 sequences, roughly a sixth occurring once. These data belong to a study of T cells after yellow fever vaccination. The CDR3 contains 13 residues. The germline V gene encodes CDR1 DFQATT and CDR2 SNEGSKA (reference sequence). V lost 7 bases, J lost 8 bases, and 10 bases stayed unmatched. General observations from the study: Abundant clonotypes from the bulk population could have been carried over as contaminants into FACS-sorted repertoires. Reappearance after the booster was seen for most primary-vaccination clones, at 95% to 96% CD4 and 85% to 90% CD8.

The origin of this receptor is a man younger than 30 who received the YFV17D yellow fever vaccine. The V and J genes are TRBV20-1 and TRBJ1-4; 7 nucleotides align to TRBD1. The sample in question was PBMCs, obtained before the yellow fever booster vaccination. The CDR3 loop reads CSVLARGSEKLFF. The DNA of the CDR3 is TGCAGTGTTCTAGCCAGGGGGAGCGAAAAACTGTTTTTT.